The text below deals with one T cell receptor (beta chain). Its target is unknown. From the germline J gene comes the end of the CDR3, since the read stops 3 residues before it. Libraries were prepared by immunoSEQ multiplex PCR; TCRdb keeps only in-frame clonotypes and omits some of them. The table lists approximately 18,000 clones. The sample comes from a study of T cells in women clearing cervical HPV infection. Whole-study context: Controls were women whose single incident HPV16 infection cleared within 12 months without precancer or cancer.

Points from the study as a whole: Associations may precede or follow infection; HPV-specific or memory T cells were not isolated.

Germline V gene data show CDR1 as MDHEN and CDR2 as SYDVKM. V lost 7 bases to trimming and J lost 2 bases; unmatched junction nucleotides: 5. CDR3 size: 15 residues. The sample comprised blood buffy coat. This chain joins TRBV28 and TRBJ2-6; 7 bases line up with TRBD1. The sequence came from a woman aged 18 to 69 with a cervical HPV16 infection that either progressed to CIN3+ or cleared (not recorded which). The CDR3 reads CASNPGQTGANVLTF. CDR3 DNA (partial): TGTGCCAGCAACCCGGGACAGACTGGGGCCAACGTC.